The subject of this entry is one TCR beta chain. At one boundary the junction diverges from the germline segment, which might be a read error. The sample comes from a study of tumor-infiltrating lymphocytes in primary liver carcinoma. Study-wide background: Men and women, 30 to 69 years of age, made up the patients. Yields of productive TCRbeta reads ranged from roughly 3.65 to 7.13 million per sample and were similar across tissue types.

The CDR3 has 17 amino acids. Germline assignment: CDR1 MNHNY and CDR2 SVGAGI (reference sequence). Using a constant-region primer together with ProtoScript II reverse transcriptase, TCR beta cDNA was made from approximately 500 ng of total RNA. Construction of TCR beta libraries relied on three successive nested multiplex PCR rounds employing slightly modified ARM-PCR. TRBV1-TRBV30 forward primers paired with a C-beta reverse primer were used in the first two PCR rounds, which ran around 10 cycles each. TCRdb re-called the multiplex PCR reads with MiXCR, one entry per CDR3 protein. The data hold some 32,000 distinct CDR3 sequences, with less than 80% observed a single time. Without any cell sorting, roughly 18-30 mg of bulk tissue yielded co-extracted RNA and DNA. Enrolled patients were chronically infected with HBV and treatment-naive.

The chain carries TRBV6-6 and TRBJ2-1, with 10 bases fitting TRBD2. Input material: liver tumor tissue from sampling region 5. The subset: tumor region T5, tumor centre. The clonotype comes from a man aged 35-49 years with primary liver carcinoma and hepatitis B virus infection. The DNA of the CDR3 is TGTGTCAGCAGTTACTCGCCTAGCGGGAGCTCCTACAATGAGCAGTTCTTC. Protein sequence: CVSSYSPSGSSYNEQFF.